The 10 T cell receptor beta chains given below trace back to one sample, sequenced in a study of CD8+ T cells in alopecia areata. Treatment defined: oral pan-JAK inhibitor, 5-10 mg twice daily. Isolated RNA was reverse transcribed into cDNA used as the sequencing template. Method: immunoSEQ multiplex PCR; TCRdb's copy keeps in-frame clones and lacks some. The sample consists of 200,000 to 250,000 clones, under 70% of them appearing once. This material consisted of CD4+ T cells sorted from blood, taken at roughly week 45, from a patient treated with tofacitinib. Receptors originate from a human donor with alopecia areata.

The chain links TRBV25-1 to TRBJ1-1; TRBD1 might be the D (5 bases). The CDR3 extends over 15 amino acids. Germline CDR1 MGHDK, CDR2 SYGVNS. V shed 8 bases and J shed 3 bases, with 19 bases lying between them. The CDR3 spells CASAKAGGIDTEAFF. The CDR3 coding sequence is TGTGCCAGCGCAAAAGCGGGGGGGATCGACACTGAAGCTTTCTTT.

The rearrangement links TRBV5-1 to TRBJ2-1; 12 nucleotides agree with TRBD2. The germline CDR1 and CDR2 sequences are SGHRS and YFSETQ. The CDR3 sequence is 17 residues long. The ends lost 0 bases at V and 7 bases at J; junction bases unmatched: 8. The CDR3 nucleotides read TGCGCCAGCAGCTTGGCCCCATCTAGCGGGGGGGCAAATGAGCAGTTCTTC. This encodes CASSLAPSSGGANEQFF.

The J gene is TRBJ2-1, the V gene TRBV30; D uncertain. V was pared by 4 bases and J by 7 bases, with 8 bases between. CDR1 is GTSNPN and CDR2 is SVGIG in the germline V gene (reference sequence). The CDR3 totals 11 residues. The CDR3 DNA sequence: TGTGCCTGGACAGCTCTGAATGAGCAGTTCTTC. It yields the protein CAWTALNEQFF.

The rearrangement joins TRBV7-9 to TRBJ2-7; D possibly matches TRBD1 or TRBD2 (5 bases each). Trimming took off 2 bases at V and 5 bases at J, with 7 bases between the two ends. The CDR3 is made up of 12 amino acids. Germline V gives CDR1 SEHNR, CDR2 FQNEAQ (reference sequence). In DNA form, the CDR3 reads TGTGCCAGCAGCTTAATGGGGGACGAGCAGTACTTC. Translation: CASSLMGDEQYF.

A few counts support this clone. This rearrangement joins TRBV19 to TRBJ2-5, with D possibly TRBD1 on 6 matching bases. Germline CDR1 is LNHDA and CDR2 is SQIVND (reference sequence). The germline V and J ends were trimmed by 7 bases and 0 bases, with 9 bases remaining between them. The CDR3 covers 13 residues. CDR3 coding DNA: TGTGCCAGTAACCAGGGGTACCAAGAGACCCAGTACTTC. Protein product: CASNQGYQETQYF.

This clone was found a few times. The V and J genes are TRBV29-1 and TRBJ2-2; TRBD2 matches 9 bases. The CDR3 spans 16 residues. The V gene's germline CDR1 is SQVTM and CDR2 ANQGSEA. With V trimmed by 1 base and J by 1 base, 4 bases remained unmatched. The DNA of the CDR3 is TGCAGCGTTGAAGTGAAACTAGCGGGGAACACCGGGGAGCTGTTTTTT. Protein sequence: CSVEVKLAGNTGELFF.

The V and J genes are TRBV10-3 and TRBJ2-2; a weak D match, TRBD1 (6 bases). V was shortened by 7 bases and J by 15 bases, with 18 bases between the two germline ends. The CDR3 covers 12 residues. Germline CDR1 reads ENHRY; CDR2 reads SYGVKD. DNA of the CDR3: TGTGCCATCACCTCAATACAGGGTCCGGTGTTTTTT. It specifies CAITSIQGPVFF.

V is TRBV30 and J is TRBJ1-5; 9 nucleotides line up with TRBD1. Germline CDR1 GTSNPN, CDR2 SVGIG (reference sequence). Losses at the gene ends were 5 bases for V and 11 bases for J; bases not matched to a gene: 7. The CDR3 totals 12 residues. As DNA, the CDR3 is TGTGCCTGGGCCGGACAGGGGAGAACCCAGCATTTT. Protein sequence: CAWAGQGRTQHF.

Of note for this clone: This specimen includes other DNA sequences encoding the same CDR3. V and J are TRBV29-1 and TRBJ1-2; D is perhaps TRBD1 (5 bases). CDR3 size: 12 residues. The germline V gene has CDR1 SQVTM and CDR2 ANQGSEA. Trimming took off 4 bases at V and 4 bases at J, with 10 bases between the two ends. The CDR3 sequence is CSVGGQGYGYTF. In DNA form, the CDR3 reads TGCAGCGTTGGAGGGCAGGGCTATGGCTACACCTTC.

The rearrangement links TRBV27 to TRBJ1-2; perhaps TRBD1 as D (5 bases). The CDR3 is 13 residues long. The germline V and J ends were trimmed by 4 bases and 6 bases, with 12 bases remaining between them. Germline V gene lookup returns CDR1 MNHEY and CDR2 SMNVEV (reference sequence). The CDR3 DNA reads TGTGCCAGCAGTTCGGGACGGATAAATGGCTACACCTTC. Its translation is CASSSGRINGYTF.